This T cell receptor beta chain was sequenced in a study of identical twins. This clonotype was recorded at least ten times. The target antigen is unknown. Study findings and constraints: Abundant beta clonotypes from cord blood bore fewer insertions; memory repertoires lacked this pattern. Invariant MAIT and iNKT cells could partly confound zero-insertion analyses.

The V end was cut by 1 base, the J end by 8 bases, with 21 bases between. Germline V gene sequence: CDR1 LGHNA, CDR2 YNFKEQ. The CDR3 loop spans 17 amino acids. The cDNA had a unique molecular identifier and a template-switch universal primer site. TCRdb reprocessed the 5' RACE reads via MiXCR and lists one record per CDR3 protein. The profile shows approximately 630,000 distinct CDR3 sequences, around 7.4% of them singletons. This same sample was also part of a study on yellow fever vaccine responses in identical twins. From that paper: Twins reportedly mounted vaccine T cell responses that seemed partly convergent, partly personalized.

The V call is TRBV4-2, the J call TRBJ2-1, with D tentatively TRBD2 (6 bases). The sequencing sample was made of PBMCs. The sequence was obtained from a woman in her late teens or twenties in good health. DNA for the CDR3: TGTGCCAGCAGCCAAGGGAAGGCGGGATCCACTGGCGATGAGCAGTTCTTC. Amino acid sequence: CASSQGKAGSTGDEQFF.